This TCR beta chain came from a study of blood T cell repertoires in COVID-19. Study-level background: T cells, B-cell-depleted T cells, or PBMCs supplied cDNA or gDNA.

The CDR3 loop spans 13 amino acids. V shed 0 bases and J 11 bases; nucleotides not matched to a gene: 6. Germline V gene lookup returns CDR1 LGHNA and CDR2 YNFKEQ. Clones were sequenced by immunoSEQ multiplex PCR, and TCRdb holds only the in-frame ones, with some missing. This table holds some 130,000 clones, 84% found once. The sample was peripheral blood. The rearrangement uses TRBV4-2 and TRBJ1-1, with TRBD1 matching over 7 bases. The clonotype was recovered from a human donor in a cohort sampled during active COVID-19. CDR3 region: CASSQDRGTAAFF. DNA of the CDR3: TGTGCCAGCAGCCAAGATCGGGGGACAGCCGCTTTCTTT.